The 9 T cell receptor beta chains listed next were all sequenced from one sample in a study of T-cell memory formation after mild COVID-19 (dated by TCRdb to 2020 to 2022). Libraries were constructed by 5' RACE. The data were produced on an Illumina NovaSeq 6000. The public reads were reprocessed in TCRdb via fastp at Q25 and MiXCR, keeping in-frame beta chains. CDR3 protein duplicates are merged, each entry listing the most common genes and DNA. In all, the sample holds about 250,000 distinct CDR3 sequences, and just over 15% of those were seen once. The ten largest clones represent 2.1% of the sample. Sequences were obtained from PBMCs or a T cell subset sorted from them (not recorded which). The receptors come from an adult woman who had mild COVID-19 (a few samples of this study predate the infection). The sample titles of this study are shuffled in the database, so cell type and time point are left out; the donor was told from shared clones.

V is TRBV12-3 or TRBV12-4 and J is TRBJ2-2; D ambiguous. Trimming removed 5 bases from V and 0 bases from J, with 19 bases in between. The CDR3 has 18 amino acids. The DNA for the CDR3 is TGTGCCAGCAGTCTCCCCTTGGGGTGGAGCGCGAACACCGGGGAGCTGTTTTTT. Residues: CASSLPLGWSANTGELFF.

The table lists this clonotype with a few counts. This chain joins TRBV6-6 and TRBJ2-7, with D tentatively TRBD1 (6 bases). The CDR3 contains 15 residues. The germline V gene has CDR1 MNHNY and CDR2 SVGAGI (reference sequence). Trimming removed 2 bases at V and 5 bases at J, with 16 bases between. CDR3 in DNA: TGTGCCAGCAGTTACCCTGAGGGGGACCCAAACGAGCAGTACTTC. It codes for CASSYPEGDPNEQYF.

J is TRBJ2-1 and V is TRBV5-1, with 7 bases that match TRBD2. Trimming removed 2 bases from V and 12 bases from J; junction bases left unmatched: 14. Germline V gene sequence: CDR1 SGHRS, CDR2 YFSETQ. This CDR3 has 15 residues. The CDR3 sequence is CASSLGTIGYGRQFF. CDR3 bases: TGCGCCAGCAGCTTAGGGACTATCGGTTACGGGAGGCAGTTCTTC. The full variable domain, completed using reference TRBV5-1 and TRBJ2-1, is KAGVTQTPRYLIKTRGQQVTLSCSPISGHRSVSWYQQTPGQGLQFLFEYFSETQRNKGNFPGRFSGRQFSNSRSEMNVSTLELGDSALYLCASSLGTIGYGRQFFGPGTRLTVL.

The rearrangement uses TRBV19 and TRBJ2-7; 7 bases are shared with TRBD2. The CDR3 totals 15 residues. The germline V gene encodes CDR1 LNHDA and CDR2 SQIVND (reference sequence). With 3 bases clipped from V and 0 bases from J, the junction kept 5 bases outside the gene matches. The CDR3 spells CASSISRGTSYEQYF. The CDR3 bases are TGTGCCAGTAGTATCTCGCGGGGGACCTCCTACGAGCAGTACTTC. Using reference TRBV19 and TRBJ2-7 for the parts outside the CDR3, the full variable domain is DGGITQSPKYLFRKEGQNVTLSCEQNLNHDAMYWYRQDPGQGLRLIYYSQIVNDFQKGDIAEGYSVSREKKESFPLTVTSAQKNPTAFYLCASSISRGTSYEQYFGPGTRLTVT.

This clonotype has only a few counts. This sequence joins TRBV9 and TRBJ1-2, with D possibly TRBD1 on 6 matching bases. V lost 3 bases and J 4 bases, leaving 13 bases between the germline ends. Germline V gene lookup returns CDR1 SGDLS and CDR2 YYNGEE. This CDR3 is 14 amino acids long. The CDR3 sequence is CASSANQGSYGYTF. In DNA form, the CDR3 reads TGTGCCAGCAGCGCGAATCAGGGGTCCTATGGCTACACCTTC.

The rearrangement uses TRBV12-3 or TRBV12-4 and TRBJ1-2; 10 bases line up with TRBD1. CDR3 length: 16 amino acids. Unmatched junction bases numbered 15, after V lost 8 bases and J lost 6 bases. DNA for the CDR3: TGTGCCAGCTGTCTTTATTGTGGGACAGGGGTTAATGGCTACACCTTC. Its translation: CASCLYCGTGVNGYTF.

The V call is TRBV28, the J call TRBJ2-7; 9 bases align to TRBD1. This CDR3 comprises 12 residues. Germline V gives CDR1 MDHEN, CDR2 SYDVKM. The V and J ends lost 8 bases and 5 bases, in that order; junction bases with no gene match: 4. This CDR3 is CASLDRGNEQYF. CDR3 sequence (DNA): TGTGCCAGCCTAGACAGGGGGAACGAGCAGTACTTC.

This clonotype occurred a few times. The chain joins TRBV5-1 to TRBJ2-5, with D perhaps TRBD2 (7 bases). The CDR3 sequence is 16 residues long. Per germline, CDR1 SGHRS and CDR2 YFSETQ. The V end lost 4 bases, the J end lost 4 bases, and 20 bases lay between the germline ends. The CDR3 DNA sequence: TGCGCCAGCAGCCCGGGGGGCGGGGACTTCCCAGAGACCCAGTACTTC. As protein: CASSPGGGDFPETQYF.

This chain connects TRBV5-1 to TRBJ2-7; 11 nucleotides align to TRBD2. The CDR3 covers 16 residues. Germline assignment: CDR1 SGHRS and CDR2 YFSETQ. J lost 7 bases, V lost 0 bases, and 9 bases had no gene match. The DNA for the CDR3 is TGCGCCAGCAGCTTGGCCCCACTAGCGGGAGCGTGGGAGCAGTACTTC. It translates to CASSLAPLAGAWEQYF.